The clone carrying this TCR beta chain was counted between two and nine times. The antigen is undetermined. Unmatched junction bases numbered 14, after V lost 7 bases and J lost 5 bases. There are 17 residues in the CDR3. The data derive from a study of beta chain features in type 1 diabetes. Overall study context: Healthy donors and patients had similar age, gender and cell yields.

Of the isolated RNA, all was reverse transcribed, and so the sequenced material was expressed TCRB transcripts. Produced via immunoSEQ multiplex PCR; TCRdb's table is partial and in-frame only. Of around 400,000 clones listed, roughly 15% were seen once; the top ten hold about 0.018%. Study outcomes and limitations: Fewer junction insertions and more nucleotide deletions appeared in type 1 diabetes patients. TCRB CDR3 length was moderately but significantly reduced in all four CD4+ subsets of Type 1 diabetes patients. Reads derived from cDNA could over-represent cells showing high TCR expression.

This rearrangement joins TRBV23-1 to TRBJ2-1; 10 bases are a match to TRBD1. TRBV23-1 is filed as an ORF, its function uncertain. Sequencing used naive CD4+ T cells from blood. This TCR came from a woman younger than 30 in good health. CDR3 in amino acids: CASTYPDRGQADNEQFF. CDR3 bases: TGCGCCAGCACATACCCCGACAGGGGGCAAGCAGACAATGAGCAGTTCTTC.